The TCR beta chain under discussion was sequenced for a study of regulatory T cells in long-lasting Graves disease. Ten or more counts support this clonotype. Time point defined: newly diagnosed GD, antithyroid drugs for less than 3 months. Researchers made the TCR library from RNA that was extracted from PBMCs. CDR3-region Arm-PCR and iRepertoire HTBI primers produced the TCR beta libraries. MiXCR, applied by TCRdb to the multiplex PCR reads, yields one record per CDR3 protein. The sample contains about 460,000 distinct CDR3 sequences, 13% to 15% of which appear only once. The germline V gene has CDR1 SGHKS and CDR2 YYEKEE (reference sequence). The junction had 12 bases not matched to a gene; V was cut back by 2 bases and J by 8 bases. There are 16 residues in the CDR3. This sample was also put to use in a study of T cells in Graves' hyperthyroidism and ophthalmopathy. This second report adds: Recently diagnosed hyperthyroidism of less than 2 months' duration affected patients aged 18 to 65. First-round RT-PCR targeting the TCR CDR3 was performed with the HTBI primer set. In the blood, most expanded thyroid clonotypes above 0.001 appeared as well.

This receptor was taken from a woman in her 50s with Graves disease. The J gene is TRBJ2-1, the V gene TRBV5-5, with 8 bases that match TRBD2. The sequencing here drew on peripheral blood mononuclear cells (PBMCs), taken at new diagnosis, from a patient treated with antithyroid drugs. The CDR3 reads CASSFREGLIVYEQFF. The CDR3 bases are TGTGCCAGCAGCTTCCGGGAGGGCCTGATAGTCTATGAGCAGTTCTTC. Filled out from reference TRBV5-5 and TRBJ2-1, the complete variable domain reads DAGVTQSPTHLIKTRGQQVTLRCSPISGHKSVSWYQQVLGQGPQFIFQYYEKEERGRGNFPDRFSARQFPNYSSELNVNALLLGDSALYLCASSFREGLIVYEQFFGPGTRLTVL.